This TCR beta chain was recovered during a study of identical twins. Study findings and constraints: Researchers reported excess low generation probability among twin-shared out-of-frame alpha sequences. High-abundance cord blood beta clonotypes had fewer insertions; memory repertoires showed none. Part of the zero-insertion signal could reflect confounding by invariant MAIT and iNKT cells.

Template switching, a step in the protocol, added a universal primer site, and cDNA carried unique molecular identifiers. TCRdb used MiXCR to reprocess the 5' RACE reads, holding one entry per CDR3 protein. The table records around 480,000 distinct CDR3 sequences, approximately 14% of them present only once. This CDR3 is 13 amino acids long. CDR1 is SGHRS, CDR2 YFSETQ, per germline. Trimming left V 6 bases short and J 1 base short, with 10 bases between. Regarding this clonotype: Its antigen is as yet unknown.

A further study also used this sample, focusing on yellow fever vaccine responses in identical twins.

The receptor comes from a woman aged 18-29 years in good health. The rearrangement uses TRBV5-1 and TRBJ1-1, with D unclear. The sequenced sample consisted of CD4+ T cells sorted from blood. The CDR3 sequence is CASTWQPNTEAFF. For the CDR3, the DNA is TGCGCCAGCACTTGGCAGCCGAACACTGAAGCTTTCTTT. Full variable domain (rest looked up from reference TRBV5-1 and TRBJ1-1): KAGVTQTPRYLIKTRGQQVTLSCSPISGHRSVSWYQQTPGQGLQFLFEYFSETQRNKGNFPGRFSGRQFSNSRSEMNVSTLELGDSALYLCASTWQPNTEAFFGQGTRLTVV.